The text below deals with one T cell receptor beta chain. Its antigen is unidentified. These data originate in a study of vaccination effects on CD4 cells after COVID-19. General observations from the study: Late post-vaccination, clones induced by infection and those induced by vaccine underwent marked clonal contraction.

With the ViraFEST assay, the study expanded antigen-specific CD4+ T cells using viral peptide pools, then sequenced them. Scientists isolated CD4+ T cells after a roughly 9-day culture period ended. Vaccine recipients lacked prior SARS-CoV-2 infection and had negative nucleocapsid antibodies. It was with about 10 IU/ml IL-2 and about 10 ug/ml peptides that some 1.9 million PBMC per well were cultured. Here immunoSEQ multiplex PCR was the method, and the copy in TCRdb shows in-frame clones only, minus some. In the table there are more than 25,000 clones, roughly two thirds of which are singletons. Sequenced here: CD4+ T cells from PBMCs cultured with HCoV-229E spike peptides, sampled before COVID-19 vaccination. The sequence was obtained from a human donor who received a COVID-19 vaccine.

CDR3 residues: CASTQVNYGYTF. The CDR3 DNA is TGTGCCAGCACCCAAGTAAACTATGGCTACACCTTC. The chain carries TRBV7-9 and TRBJ1-2; D not resolved. Germline values: CDR1 SEHNR, CDR2 FQNEAQ (reference sequence). The CDR3 totals 12 residues. V lost 7 bases and J 2 bases, leaving 8 bases between the germline ends.